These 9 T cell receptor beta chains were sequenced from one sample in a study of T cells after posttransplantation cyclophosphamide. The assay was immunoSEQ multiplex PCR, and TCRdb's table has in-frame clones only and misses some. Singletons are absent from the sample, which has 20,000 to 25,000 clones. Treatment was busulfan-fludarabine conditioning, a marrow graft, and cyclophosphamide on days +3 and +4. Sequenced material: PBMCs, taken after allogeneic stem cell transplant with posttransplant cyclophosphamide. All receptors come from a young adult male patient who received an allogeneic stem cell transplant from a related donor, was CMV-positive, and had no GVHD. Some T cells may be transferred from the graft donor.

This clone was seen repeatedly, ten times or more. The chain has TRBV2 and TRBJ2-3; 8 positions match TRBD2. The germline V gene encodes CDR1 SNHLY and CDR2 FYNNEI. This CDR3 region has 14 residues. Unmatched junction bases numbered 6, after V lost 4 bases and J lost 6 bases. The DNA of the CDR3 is TGTGCCAGCAGTGTCGGTCGGGGGGGGGATACGCAGTATTTT. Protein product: CASSVGRGGDTQYF.

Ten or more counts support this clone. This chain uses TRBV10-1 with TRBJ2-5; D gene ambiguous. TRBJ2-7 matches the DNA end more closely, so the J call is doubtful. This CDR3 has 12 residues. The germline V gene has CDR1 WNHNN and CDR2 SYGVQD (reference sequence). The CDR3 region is CASSESSYEQYF. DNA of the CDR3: TGCGCCAGCAGTGAGTCCTCCTACGAGCAGTACTTC.

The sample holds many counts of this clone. CDR3 in DNA: TGTGCCAGCGTCCGGGACAACAATCAGCCCCAGCATTTT. This translates into CASVRDNNQPQHF. V gene TRBV6-1 combines with J gene TRBJ1-5, with TRBD1 as a possible D gene (6 bases). Germline V gene sequence: CDR1 MNHNS, CDR2 SASEGT. V was clipped by 8 bases and J by 3 bases, with 11 bases between them. CDR3 length: 13 residues.

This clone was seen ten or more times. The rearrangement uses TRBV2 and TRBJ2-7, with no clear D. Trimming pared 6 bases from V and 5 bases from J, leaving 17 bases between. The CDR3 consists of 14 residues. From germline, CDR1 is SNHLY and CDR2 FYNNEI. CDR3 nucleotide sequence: TGTGCCAGCAGCTATCAATCTATGTTTGACGAGCAGTACTTC. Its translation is CASSYQSMFDEQYF.

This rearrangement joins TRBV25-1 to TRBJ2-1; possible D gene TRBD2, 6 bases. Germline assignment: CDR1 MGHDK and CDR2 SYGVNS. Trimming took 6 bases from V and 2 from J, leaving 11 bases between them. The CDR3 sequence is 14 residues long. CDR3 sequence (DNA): TGTGCCAGCAGCCGACTAGGGGCCTACAATGAGCAGTTCTTC. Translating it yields CASSRLGAYNEQFF.

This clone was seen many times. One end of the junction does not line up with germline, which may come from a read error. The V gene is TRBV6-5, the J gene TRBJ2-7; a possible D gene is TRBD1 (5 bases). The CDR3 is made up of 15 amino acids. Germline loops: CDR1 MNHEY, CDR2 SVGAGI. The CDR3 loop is CASSRGQLGTKIIHF. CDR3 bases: TGTGCCAGCAGCCGAGGACAATTAGGTACTAAAATTATTCACTTC.

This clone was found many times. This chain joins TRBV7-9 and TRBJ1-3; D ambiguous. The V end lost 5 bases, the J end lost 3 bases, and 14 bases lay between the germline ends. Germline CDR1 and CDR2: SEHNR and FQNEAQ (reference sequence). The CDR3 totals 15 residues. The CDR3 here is CASSRGLPLGNTIYF. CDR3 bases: TGTGCCAGCAGCCGCGGTCTGCCGCTTGGAAACACCATATATTTT.

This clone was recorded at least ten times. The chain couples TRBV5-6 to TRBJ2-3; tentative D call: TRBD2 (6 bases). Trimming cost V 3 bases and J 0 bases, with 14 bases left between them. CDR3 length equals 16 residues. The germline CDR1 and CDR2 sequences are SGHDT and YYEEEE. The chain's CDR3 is CASSYDGGISTDTQYF. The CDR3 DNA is TGTGCCAGCAGCTACGATGGAGGGATAAGCACAGATACGCAGTATTTT.

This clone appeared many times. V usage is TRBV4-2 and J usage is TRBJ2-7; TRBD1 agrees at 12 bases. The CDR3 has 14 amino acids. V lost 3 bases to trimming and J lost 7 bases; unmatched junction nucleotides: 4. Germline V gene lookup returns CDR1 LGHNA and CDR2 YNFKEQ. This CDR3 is CASSHGDRGHEQYF. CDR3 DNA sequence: TGTGCCAGCAGCCACGGGGACAGGGGGCATGAGCAGTACTTC.